Presented here are 28 T cell receptor beta chains from one specimen sequenced in a study of T cell repertoires in cytomegalovirus infection. Using its own MiXCR run on the reads, TCRdb lists one record per CDR3 protein. The profile shows fewer than 550,000 distinct CDR3 sequences, 25% to 40% of them singletons. Sequencing was done on a sample of PBMCs. These TCRs come from a human donor in good health (CMV status not recorded). Some clones in this sample may be carry-over from other donors' samples.

The chain employs TRBV27 and TRBJ2-7, with D possibly matching TRBD2 (7 bases). There are 17 residues in the CDR3. The germline V and J ends were trimmed by 0 bases and 5 bases, with 20 bases remaining between them. The germline CDR1 and CDR2 sequences are MNHEY and SMNVEV (reference sequence). CDR3 protein: CASSLSGGGAVANEQYF. CDR3 DNA sequence: TGTGCCAGCAGTTTATCGGGAGGGGGGGCTGTGGCTAACGAGCAGTACTTC.

This sequence joins TRBV2 and TRBJ2-3; D is unclear. This CDR3 contains 16 residues. Trimming pared 0 bases from V and 0 bases from J, leaving 10 bases between. Germline V gene sequence: CDR1 SNHLY, CDR2 FYNNEI. CDR3 sequence (DNA): TGTGCCAGCAGTGAAGCTTCGGCGGCTAGCACAGATACGCAGTATTTT. Its translation is CASSEASAASTDTQYF.

This clonotype was detected many times. One junction end does not reproduce the germline sequence, and a read error may be involved. The rearrangement uses TRBV11-2 and TRBJ2-7; a possible D gene is TRBD2 (5 bases). The CDR3 totals 12 residues. Germline V CDR1 and CDR2: SGHAT, FQNNGV. The CDR3 spells CASSIEGYEQYF. CDR3 DNA: TGTGCCAGCAGCATAGAGGGATACGAGCAGTACTTC.

This clonotype was seen ten or more times. The gene calls are TRBV7-2 and TRBJ2-1; D ambiguous. The germline V and J ends were trimmed by 0 bases and 3 bases, with 3 bases remaining between them. This CDR3 has 13 residues. Germline CDR1 is SGHTA and CDR2 is FQGNSA. CDR3 bases: TGTGCCAGCAGCTTAGCCCGCTACAATGAGCAGTTCTTC. Its protein product is CASSLARYNEQFF.

This clonotype was detected ten times or more. V is TRBV11-2 and J is TRBJ2-3; D unresolved. The CDR3 spans 13 residues. Germline-derived CDR1 and CDR2 are SGHAT and FQNNGV. The V end lost 4 bases, the J end lost 0 bases, and 5 bases lay between the germline ends. The CDR3 loop is CASSWQSTDTQYF. The CDR3 DNA reads TGTGCCAGCAGCTGGCAGAGCACAGATACGCAGTATTTT.

J is TRBJ2-7 and V is TRBV6-1, with 8 bases that match TRBD1. With V trimmed by 6 bases and J by 1 base, 5 bases remained unmatched. Looked up from germline, CDR1 is MNHNS and CDR2 is SASEGT. The CDR3 is made up of 14 amino acids. CDR3 in amino acids: CASRHNRGSYEQYF. Written as DNA, the CDR3 is TGTGCCAGCAGACACAACAGGGGGTCCTACGAGCAGTACTTC.

V is TRBV7-2 and J is TRBJ2-7; a weak D match, TRBD2 (6 bases). The germline V and J ends were trimmed by 5 bases and 4 bases, with 15 bases remaining between them. CDR3 length: 14 amino acids. Germline V lookup: CDR1 SGHTA, CDR2 FQGNSA. CDR3 bases: TGTGCCAGCAGCAACCGGCCAGGGAGGTACGAGCAGTACTTC. It encodes CASSNRPGRYEQYF.

The chain uses TRBV6-6 and TRBJ1-6, with D unresolved. Germline CDR1 is MNHNY and CDR2 is SVGAGI (reference sequence). The CDR3 extends over 12 amino acids. Trimming pared 2 bases from V and 8 bases from J, leaving 4 bases between. In nucleotides, the CDR3 is TGTGCCAGCAGTTACAGGGATTCACCCCTCCACTTT. It specifies CASSYRDSPLHF.

This clonotype was detected a few times. The V call is TRBV4-1, the J call TRBJ1-4, with D uncertain. Trimming took off 6 bases at V and 4 bases at J, with 18 bases between the two ends. This CDR3 spans 16 amino acids. Per germline, CDR1 MGHRA and CDR2 YSYEKL. CDR3 loop: CASRPTPDRRNEKLFF. In DNA form, the CDR3 reads TGCGCCAGCAGGCCAACCCCGGACCGCCGTAATGAAAAACTGTTTTTT.

This clonotype was picked up many times. DNA of the CDR3: TGTGCCAGCAGCTTTCAGGGGGCAACATTTCAGCCCCAGCATTTT. Translated: CASSFQGATFQPQHF. This rearrangement joins TRBV7-2 to TRBJ1-5; 8 nucleotides match TRBD1. Per the germline V gene, CDR1 is SGHTA and CDR2 is FQGNSA. The CDR3 is 15 residues long. V lost 3 bases and J lost 6; bases outside the gene matches: 7.

This chain connects TRBV6-5 to TRBJ2-1; D tentatively fits TRBD1 or TRBD2 (6 bases each). V was cut by 6 bases and J by 8 bases, with 20 bases left in between. Germline CDR1 is MNHEY and CDR2 is SVGAGI. The CDR3 totals 15 residues. CDR3 protein: CASSPPWGAADEQFF. CDR3 coding DNA: TGTGCCAGCAGCCCCCCGTGGGGGGCCGCGGATGAGCAGTTCTTC.

The chain recombines TRBV6-6 with TRBJ2-5; D remains unclear. The CDR3 loop spans 14 amino acids. V shed 5 bases and J shed 4 bases, with 14 bases lying between them. Per germline, CDR1 MNHNY and CDR2 SVGAGI (reference sequence). The CDR3, as DNA: TGTGCCAGCAGTGAGGCAGCCCATTTAGAGACCCAGTACTTC. As protein: CASSEAAHLETQYF.

The chain joins TRBV4-1 to TRBJ1-5; D may be TRBD1 (5 bases). Germline-derived CDR1 and CDR2 are MGHRA and YSYEKL. The length of the CDR3 is 20 residues. V was cut by 0 bases and J by 3 bases, with 24 bases left in between. DNA of the CDR3: TGCGCCAGCAGCCAAGATGGCCCCCCCGCGGCCACAGGCCCCAATCAGCCCCAGCATTTT. The encoded protein is CASSQDGPPAATGPNQPQHF.

V is TRBV7-9 and J is TRBJ2-1; D not certain. This CDR3 region has 18 residues. The V end was cut by 3 bases, the J end by 1 base, with 19 bases between. The V gene's germline CDR1 is SEHNR and CDR2 FQNEAQ (reference sequence). The CDR3 is CASSLETPRVGSYNEQFF. CDR3 bases: TGTGCCAGCAGCTTGGAGACACCCCGGGTCGGGTCCTACAATGAGCAGTTCTTC. The full variable domain, with the rest looked up from reference TRBV7-9 and TRBJ2-1, is DTGVSQNPRHKITKRGQNVTFRCDPISEHNRLYWYRQTLGQGPEFLTYFQNEAQLEKSRLLSDRFSAERPKGSFSTLEIQRTEQGDSAMYLCASSLETPRVGSYNEQFFGPGTRLTVL.

The chain combines TRBV30 with TRBJ2-7; TRBD2 is a possible D gene (6 bases). Germline CDR1 and CDR2: GTSNPN and SVGIG (reference sequence). Trimming pared 0 bases from V and 5 bases from J, leaving 11 bases between. The CDR3 runs to 13 residues. CDR3 sequence (DNA): TGTGCCTGGAGTGTACTGCGGGGCCACGAGCAGTACTTC. Translation gives CAWSVLRGHEQYF.

The V and J genes are TRBV27 and TRBJ2-5; D is unclear. Germline V lookup: CDR1 MNHEY, CDR2 SMNVEV (reference sequence). The CDR3 is 16 amino acids. Trimming took 6 bases from V and 2 from J, leaving 19 bases between them. The CDR3 is CASSPWVGFEQETQYF. The CDR3 nucleotides are TGTGCCAGCAGCCCATGGGTAGGGTTTGAGCAAGAGACCCAGTACTTC.

CDR3 sequence: CSVDVRSYGYTF. CDR3 DNA sequence: TGCAGCGTTGATGTCAGATCCTATGGCTACACCTTC. The gene calls are TRBV29-1 and TRBJ1-2; D gene uncertain. Trimming left V 3 bases short and J 4 bases short, with 9 bases between. From germline, CDR1 is SQVTM and CDR2 ANQGSEA. The CDR3 totals 12 residues.

The V and J genes are TRBV28 and TRBJ1-5, with D possibly TRBD1 on 5 matching bases. Trimming removed 8 bases at V and 4 bases at J, with 15 bases between. Looked up from germline, CDR1 is MDHEN and CDR2 is SYDVKM. The CDR3 has 14 residues. The CDR3 sequence: CASFGGLGNQPQHF. The CDR3 DNA follows: TGTGCCAGCTTTGGGGGTCTTGGGAATCAGCCCCAGCATTTT.

This clonotype has just a few counts. This chain connects TRBV20-1 to TRBJ2-5; D call uncertain. Trimming shortened V by 4 bases and J by 4 bases, and 4 bases separated the two germline ends. Germline CDR1 is DFQATT and CDR2 is SNEGSKA (reference sequence). The CDR3 loop spans 10 amino acids. The CDR3 bases are TGCAGTGCTATTCGAGAGACCCAGTACTTC. Its protein is CSAIRETQYF.

The rearrangement joins TRBV28 to TRBJ2-3; 7 bases map to TRBD2. J lost 4 bases, V lost 2 bases, and 6 bases had no gene match. Germline CDR1 is MDHEN and CDR2 is SYDVKM. The CDR3 has 15 amino acids. Here the CDR3 reads CASSLVGRLADTQYF. The CDR3 DNA is TGTGCCAGCAGTTTAGTCGGGAGGTTGGCAGATACGCAGTATTTT.

This clonotype has only a few counts. V and J are TRBV12-3 or TRBV12-4 and TRBJ1-1; the D gene is possibly TRBD1 (6 bases). With 7 bases removed from V and 3 bases from J, the gap between germline ends came to 12 bases. The CDR3 has 13 amino acids. CDR3 in amino acids: CASTMDSHTEAFF. CDR3 in DNA: TGTGCCAGCACCATGGACAGCCACACTGAAGCTTTCTTT.

This clonotype was counted a single time. The chain links TRBV11-1 to TRBJ2-5; D perhaps matches TRBD1 (5 bases). Germline CDR1 SGHAT, CDR2 FQDESV (reference sequence). The CDR3 loop spans 14 amino acids. Trimming pared 6 bases from V and 5 bases from J, leaving 16 bases between. The CDR3 protein is CASRRPGSGETQYF. The CDR3 DNA is TGTGCCAGCAGACGTCCAGGGTCTGGGGAGACCCAGTACTTC.

With regard to this clonotype: This may arise from a read error, as a much more abundant clone is one base away. The CDR3 ends on some other residue instead of the conserved phenylalanine or tryptophan, so this is likely a read error. The rearrangement joins TRBV7-2 to TRBJ2-7; 8 bases line up with TRBD1. CDR1 SGHTA and CDR2 FQGNSA come from the germline V gene. Trimming removed 5 bases from V and 0 bases from J; junction bases left unmatched: 3. This CDR3 is built from 14 residues. The CDR3 DNA reads as TGTGCCAGCAGCCCAGGGGGCAACTCCTACGAGCAGTACCTC. Its protein product is CASSPGGNSYEQYL.

This clonotype has more than one count but fewer than ten. CDR3 loop: CASRKRGLADTYNEQFF. The CDR3 bases are TGTGCCAGCAGAAAACGAGGACTAGCGGACACCTACAATGAGCAGTTCTTC. This chain links TRBV6-2 or TRBV6-3 with TRBJ2-1, with TRBD2 matching 10 bases. The germline gives CDR1 MNHEY, CDR2 SVGEGT. Losses at the gene ends were 6 bases for V and 2 bases for J; bases not matched to a gene: 10. The CDR3 runs 17 residues.

As to this clonotype: A read error may be the cause here, since a much bigger clone is one base away. The J gene is TRBJ2-1, the V gene TRBV7-6; the match to TRBD2 covers 15 bases. J gave up 9 bases and V 5 bases, and 11 bases lay outside the gene matches. Germline-derived CDR1 and CDR2 are SGHVS and FNYEAQ. The CDR3 spans 17 residues. CDR3 DNA: TGTGCCAGCAGCACTGGACTAGCGGGGGGGATAATCGTTGAGCAGTTCTTC. Translating gives CASSTGLAGGIIVEQFF.

This clonotype occurred a few times. The V gene is TRBV7-2, the J gene TRBJ1-2, with a tentative D call TRBD1 (5 bases). The CDR3 loop spans 14 amino acids. Trimming cost V 4 bases and J 8 bases, with 17 bases left between them. The germline gives CDR1 SGHTA, CDR2 FQGNSA. The CDR3 sequence: CASSSRGTLGGYTF. DNA for the CDR3: TGTGCCAGCAGCTCCCGTGGGACGCTTGGGGGCTACACCTTC.

This clonotype has a handful of counts. The chain combines TRBV20-1 with TRBJ2-3; 8 bases agree with TRBD1. The germline gives CDR1 DFQATT, CDR2 SNEGSKA (reference sequence). Losses at the gene ends were 8 bases for V and 1 base for J; bases not matched to a gene: 11. The CDR3 consists of 15 residues. In nucleotides, the CDR3 is TGCAGTCTGGAGGTATCGGGACAGGGCACAGATACGCAGTATTTT. The encoded protein is CSLEVSGQGTDTQYF.

About this clonotype itself: A much bigger clone sits one base away, suggesting this may be a read error. The CDR3 does not end in the conserved phenylalanine or tryptophan, so this is likely a read error. This chain joins TRBV7-8 and TRBJ2-7, with TRBD1 matching over 10 bases. The V gene end was trimmed by 6 bases and the J gene end by 0 bases; junction bases not matched to a gene: 5. The CDR3 runs 15 residues. CDR1 is SGHVS, CDR2 FQNEAQ, per germline. DNA of the CDR3: TGTGCCAGCAGACCGGGACAGGGGATCTCCTACGAGCAGTACTTA. Translation: CASRPGQGISYEQYL.